Shown below are 14 T cell receptor beta chains from a single sample sequenced in a study of T cells in Graves' hyperthyroidism and ophthalmopathy. The CDR3 regions of TCR beta were amplified from RNA transcripts. HTBI primers were employed in a first-round RT-PCR of the TCR CDR3. TCRdb re-analysed the multiplex PCR reads in MiXCR, keeping a single row per CDR3 protein. This table holds about 690,000 distinct CDR3 sequences, approximately 15% found once. Sequences were obtained from blood. The receptors originated from a man over 45 with Graves' hyperthyroidism.

The chain employs TRBV30 and TRBJ2-3; 14 bases align to TRBD2. The CDR3 length is 16 residues. The V gene end was trimmed by 3 bases and the J gene end by 4 bases; junction bases not matched to a gene: 6. Per germline, CDR1 GTSNPN and CDR2 SVGIG (reference sequence). CDR3 in amino acids: CAWSEGLAGVSDTQYF. The CDR3 DNA follows: TGTGCCTGGAGCGAGGGACTAGCGGGAGTGTCAGATACGCAGTATTTT. Based on the CDR3 plus reference TRBV30 and TRBJ2-3, the full variable domain is SQTIHQWPATLVQPVGSPLSLECTVEGTSNPNLYWYRQAAGRGLQLLFYSVGIGQISSEVPQNLSASRPQDRQFILSSKKLLLSDSGFYLCAWSEGLAGVSDTQYFGPGTRLTVL.

The chain recombines TRBV28 with TRBJ1-1, with unresolved D. The V gene's germline CDR1 is MDHEN and CDR2 SYDVKM. The CDR3 consists of 16 residues. Trimming pared 2 bases from V and 6 bases from J, leaving 19 bases between. Here the CDR3 reads CASSLPSAAGEPEAFF. DNA for the CDR3: TGTGCCAGCAGTTTACCGAGTGCGGCGGGTGAACCTGAAGCTTTCTTT.

The chain employs TRBV5-1 and TRBJ2-1; D perhaps matches TRBD1 (5 bases). Germline CDR1 SGHRS, CDR2 YFSETQ. Trimming left V 0 bases short and J 0 bases short, with 13 bases between. The CDR3 has 17 amino acids. The CDR3 sequence is CASSLVAVRGSYNEQFF. For the CDR3, the DNA is TGCGCCAGCAGCTTGGTTGCGGTTAGGGGCTCCTACAATGAGCAGTTCTTC.

In this sample, this clonotype turned up many times. The gene calls are TRBV6-1 and TRBJ1-2, with D possibly TRBD1 on 6 matching bases. The V gene lost 5 bases and the J gene lost 0 bases, with 22 bases spanning the gap. The CDR3 has 18 residues. The germline V gene encodes CDR1 MNHNS and CDR2 SASEGT. The CDR3 loop is CASSLQGQSTHSNYGYTF. Here the CDR3 DNA reads TGTGCCAGCAGTCTTCAAGGACAGAGCACCCATTCTAACTATGGCTACACCTTC.

In this sample, this clonotype turned up many times. The rearrangement joins TRBV7-9 to TRBJ2-5; D remains unclear. The ends were cut back, 7 bases at V and 5 bases at J, with 17 bases in the middle. Germline V gene sequence: CDR1 SEHNR, CDR2 FQNEAQ (reference sequence). This CDR3 spans 14 amino acids. The CDR3 DNA follows: TGTGCCAGCACCCCGTTGGCTCGTGCGGAGACCCAGTACTTC. This codes for CASTPLARAETQYF.

The sample holds a few counts of this clonotype. V gene TRBV13 combines with J gene TRBJ2-5; 11 positions match TRBD2. V lost 4 bases and J lost 2; bases outside the gene matches: 6. Germline CDR1 is PRHDT and CDR2 is FYEKMQ (reference sequence). The CDR3 spans 16 residues. In DNA form, the CDR3 reads TGTGCCAGCAGCTCCTCTAGCGGGAGGCCTCAAGAGACCCAGTACTTC. Residues: CASSSSSGRPQETQYF.

This clonotype was observed many times. The V call is TRBV29-1, the J call TRBJ2-2; 9 bases fit TRBD2. Germline loops: CDR1 SQVTM, CDR2 ANQGSEA. The CDR3 extends over 15 amino acids. V gave up 3 bases and J gave up 4 bases; unmatched junction bases: 6. The CDR3 region has the DNA TGCAGCGTTGAGGGGCTAGCGGGATCCACCGGGGAGCTGTTTTTT. Amino acid sequence: CSVEGLAGSTGELFF.

This clonotype was counted many times. Because the CDR3's place on the DNA is in doubt, the DNA is left out and the CDR3 is given as listed by TCRdb. This rearrangement joins TRBV5-6 to TRBJ2-1; no check of the table's D call, TRBD1, against the DNA was made. Germline CDR1 reads SGHDT; CDR2 reads YYEEEE. 17 amino acids form the CDR3, both terminal residues included. The CDR3 spells CASSLGVGPGSYNEQFF.

This clonotype appeared many times. The chain has TRBV10-3 and TRBJ2-7; 13 bases match TRBD2. This CDR3 contains 14 residues. Germline V gene data show CDR1 as ENHRY and CDR2 as SYGVKD. The trim removed 2 bases at V and 6 bases at J, leaving 1 base unmatched. The CDR3 DNA sequence: TGTGCCATCAGTGAGGGACTAGCGGGAGTCGAGCAGTACTTC. Its protein is CAISEGLAGVEQYF.

The V and J genes are TRBV5-1 and TRBJ1-1, with D unresolved. This CDR3 spans 15 amino acids. The germline CDR1 and CDR2 sequences are SGHRS and YFSETQ. The V gene lost 0 bases and the J gene lost 1 base, with 10 bases spanning the gap. The chain's CDR3 is CASSLVTGSNTEAFF. CDR3 coding DNA: TGCGCCAGCAGCTTGGTGACGGGCTCGAACACTGAAGCTTTCTTT.

The count of this clonotype is one. Given a much more abundant clone one base away, this may be a read error. J is TRBJ2-3 and V is TRBV28; unclear D gene. The CDR3 loop spans 11 amino acids. Germline V gives CDR1 MDHEN, CDR2 SYDVKM. Here the CDR3 reads CASSSPDTKYF. In DNA form, the CDR3 reads TGTGCCAGCAGTTCCCCAGATACGAAGTATTTT. Full variable domain (rest looked up from reference TRBV28 and TRBJ2-3): DVKVTQSSRYLVKRTGEKVFLECVQDMDHENMFWYRQDPGLGLRLIYFSYDVKMKEKGDIPEGYSVSREKKERFSLILESASTNQTSMYLCASSSPDTKYFGPGTRLTVL.

The chain employs TRBV28 and TRBJ2-2, with D unclear. V was pared by 7 bases and J by 6 bases, with 21 bases between. The CDR3 covers 16 residues. Germline V lookup: CDR1 MDHEN, CDR2 SYDVKM. CDR3 nucleotide sequence: TGTGCCAGCACCATAGACACTAAAGCCATGGCCGGGGAGCTGTTTTTT. Translated: CASTIDTKAMAGELFF.

This clonotype has a count of ten or more. This chain links TRBV6-1 with TRBJ2-7; 11 nucleotides align to TRBD2. The V and J ends lost 9 bases and 0 bases, in that order; junction bases with no gene match: 10. The CDR3 is made up of 16 amino acids. Germline-derived CDR1 and CDR2 are MNHNS and SASEGT. CDR3 region: CASTGLAGVSSYEQYF. The CDR3 bases are TGTGCCAGTACCGGACTAGCGGGTGTAAGCTCCTACGAGCAGTACTTC.

A note on this clonotype: Being one base from a much bigger clone, this may be a read error. This chain joins TRBV7-2 and TRBJ1-1; 9 positions agree with TRBD1. The CDR3 covers 14 residues. V lost 11 bases to trimming and J lost 4 bases; unmatched junction nucleotides: 11. Looked up from germline, CDR1 is SGHTA and CDR2 is FQGNSA. CDR3 loop: CTLGQGPLSTEAFF. The CDR3 DNA is TGTACCTTAGGACAGGGGCCCCTGAGCACTGAAGCTTTCTTT.